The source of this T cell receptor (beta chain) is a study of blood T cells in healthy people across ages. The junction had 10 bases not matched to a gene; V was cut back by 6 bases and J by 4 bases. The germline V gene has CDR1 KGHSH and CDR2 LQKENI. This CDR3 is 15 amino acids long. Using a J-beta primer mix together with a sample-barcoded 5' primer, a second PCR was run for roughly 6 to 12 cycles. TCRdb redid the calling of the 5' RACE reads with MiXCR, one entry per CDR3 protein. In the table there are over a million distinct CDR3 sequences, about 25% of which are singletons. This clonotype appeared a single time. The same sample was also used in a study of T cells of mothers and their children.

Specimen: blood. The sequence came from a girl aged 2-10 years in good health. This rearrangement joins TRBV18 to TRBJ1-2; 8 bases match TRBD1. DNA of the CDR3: TGTGCCAGCTCTCAACAGGGGGAAGCTGGCTATGGCTACACCTTC. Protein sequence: CASSQQGEAGYGYTF.